The 14 T cell receptor beta chains below come from one sample, sequenced in a study of PD-1 blockade in classical Hodgkin lymphoma. Sample time point: cycle 4 day 1 (C4D1), after six to seven weeks of nivolumab. Every patient had relapsed following autologous stem cell transplantation, and cohorts differed in brentuximab vedotin exposure. Clones were sequenced by immunoSEQ multiplex PCR, and TCRdb holds only the in-frame ones, with some missing. The table lists about 50,000 clones, around 90% of them singletons, with more than 11% in the top ten. The sequences come from peripheral blood mononuclear cells (PBMCs), collected before the fourth cycle of nivolumab. These receptor sequences come from a human donor with classical Hodgkin lymphoma.

The chain links TRBV30 to TRBJ2-2, with 9 bases fitting TRBD1. The CDR3 is made up of 15 amino acids. Germline assignment: CDR1 GTSNPN and CDR2 SVGIG (reference sequence). After removal of 2 bases from V and 6 bases from J, the junction contained 7 bases not matched to a gene. Here the CDR3 reads CAWSHGDRGAGELFF. The CDR3 DNA is TGTGCCTGGAGTCATGGCGACAGGGGGGCCGGGGAGCTGTTTTTT.

The rearrangement links TRBV7-9 to TRBJ1-2; D is undetermined. V was clipped by 1 base and J by 2 bases, with 8 bases between them. Per germline, CDR1 SEHNR and CDR2 FQNEAQ (reference sequence). This CDR3 region has 14 residues. CDR3 loop: CASSLVVLNYGYTF. In DNA form, the CDR3 reads TGTGCCAGCAGCTTAGTGGTCTTAAACTATGGCTACACCTTC.

A few counts support this clone. This chain links TRBV25-1 with TRBJ2-1, with D tentatively TRBD2 (6 bases). Germline V gene lookup returns CDR1 MGHDK and CDR2 SYGVNS. The CDR3 contains 14 residues. V lost 4 bases, J lost 8 bases, and 15 bases lay in between. The CDR3: CASSVGAGSDEQFF. The CDR3 coding sequence is TGTGCCAGCAGTGTTGGAGCGGGCAGCGATGAGCAGTTCTTC.

In this sample, this clone turned up once. V usage is TRBV7-9 and J usage is TRBJ2-1, with a possible D match to TRBD1 (6 bases). The CDR3 is 12 residues long. CDR1 is SEHNR, CDR2 FQNEAQ, per germline (reference sequence). With 4 bases removed from V and 8 bases from J, the gap between germline ends came to 9 bases. In DNA, the CDR3 is TGTGCCAGCAGCTACAGGGTTGATGAGCAGTTCTTC. Amino acid sequence: CASSYRVDEQFF.

The V and J genes are TRBV29-1 and TRBJ1-1; D unclear. Trimming removed 0 bases from V and 1 base from J, with 6 bases in between. The CDR3 contains 13 residues. Germline CDR1 reads SQVTM; CDR2 reads ANQGSEA. CDR3 amino acids: CSVEEEGNTEAFF. The CDR3 region has the DNA TGCAGCGTTGAAGAAGAGGGGAACACTGAAGCTTTCTTT.

The chain links TRBV19 to TRBJ1-4, with TRBD1 as a possible D gene (6 bases). The CDR3 totals 16 residues. CDR1 and CDR2 from the germline V gene are LNHDA and SQIVND (reference sequence). Trimming removed 5 bases from V and 5 bases from J, with 18 bases in between. CDR3 loop: CASSAQDSFRNEKLFF. CDR3 in DNA: TGTGCCAGTAGTGCGCAGGACAGTTTTAGAAATGAAAAACTGTTTTTT.

This chain joins TRBV6-5 and TRBJ2-3; 8 nucleotides line up with TRBD1. The CDR3 consists of 12 residues. Germline CDR1 MNHEY, CDR2 SVGAGI. V dropped 6 bases and J dropped 11; count of bases not matched to a gene: 7. Here the CDR3 reads CASSSGGEVQYF. CDR3 nucleotide sequence: TGTGCCAGCAGCTCAGGGGGCGAGGTGCAGTATTTT.

The CDR3 loop is CATSFRDMGFERNQPQHF. The CDR3 nucleotides are TGTGCCACCAGCTTCCGGGACATGGGGTTCGAGCGCAATCAGCCCCAGCATTTT. The chain joins TRBV15 to TRBJ1-5; possibly TRBD1 for D (6 bases). V lost 5 bases and J lost 2, with 22 bases in between. In germline, CDR1 is LNHNV, CDR2 YYDKDF (reference sequence). The CDR3 covers 18 residues.

The V gene is TRBV14, the J gene TRBJ2-2; TRBD1 matches 7 bases. With 4 bases clipped from V and 4 bases from J, the junction kept 9 bases outside the gene matches. The germline V gene has CDR1 SGHDN and CDR2 FVKESK. The CDR3 is 16 amino acids. The CDR3 nucleotides are TGTGCCAGCAGCCCGTTGACAGGGTTGACCACCGGGGAGCTGTTTTTT. Translation: CASSPLTGLTTGELFF.

CDR3 in amino acids: CASSFRTVGYTF. In DNA form, the CDR3 reads TGTGCCAGCAGCTTCCGGACAGTTGGCTACACCTTC. The rearrangement links TRBV7-2 to TRBJ1-2; possibly TRBD1 for D (6 bases). Germline CDR1 reads SGHTA; CDR2 reads FQGNSA. CDR3 length: 12 amino acids. V dropped 3 bases and J dropped 7 bases, with 9 bases sitting between them.

V is TRBV9 and J is TRBJ1-4, with TRBD1 identical over 7 bases. This CDR3 spans 16 amino acids. V trimming: 3 bases; J trimming: 4 bases; junction bases outside the gene matches: 9. CDR1 is SGDLS, CDR2 YYNGEE, per germline. The CDR3 sequence is CASSARAGQSNEKLFF. Written as DNA, the CDR3 is TGTGCCAGCAGCGCCAGGGCGGGACAGAGTAATGAAAAACTGTTTTTT.

The chain joins TRBV7-2 to TRBJ2-7; D is unresolved. The CDR3 totals 12 residues. Germline V gives CDR1 SGHTA, CDR2 FQGNSA. With 5 bases removed from V and 2 bases from J, the gap between germline ends came to 7 bases. The CDR3 reads CASSRYTYEQYF. In nucleotides, the CDR3 is TGTGCCAGCAGCAGGTACACCTACGAGCAGTACTTC.

The chain combines TRBV7-6 with TRBJ2-1; no clear D. CDR1 is SGHVS and CDR2 is FNYEAQ in the germline V gene. The CDR3 extends over 16 amino acids. With 0 bases removed from V and 8 bases from J, the gap between germline ends came to 17 bases. As DNA, the CDR3 is TGTGCCAGCAGCTTAGCCCGGAAGAAGGGCGTGGATGAGCAGTTCTTC. Protein product: CASSLARKKGVDEQFF.

J is TRBJ1-2 and V is TRBV4-1; D is unclear. Looked up from germline, CDR1 is MGHRA and CDR2 is YSYEKL. The CDR3 runs to 13 residues. V was shortened by 4 bases and J by 4 bases, with 10 bases between the two germline ends. CDR3 amino acids: CASSPDGGYGYTF. The CDR3 coding sequence is TGCGCCAGCAGCCCCGATGGTGGCTATGGCTACACCTTC.